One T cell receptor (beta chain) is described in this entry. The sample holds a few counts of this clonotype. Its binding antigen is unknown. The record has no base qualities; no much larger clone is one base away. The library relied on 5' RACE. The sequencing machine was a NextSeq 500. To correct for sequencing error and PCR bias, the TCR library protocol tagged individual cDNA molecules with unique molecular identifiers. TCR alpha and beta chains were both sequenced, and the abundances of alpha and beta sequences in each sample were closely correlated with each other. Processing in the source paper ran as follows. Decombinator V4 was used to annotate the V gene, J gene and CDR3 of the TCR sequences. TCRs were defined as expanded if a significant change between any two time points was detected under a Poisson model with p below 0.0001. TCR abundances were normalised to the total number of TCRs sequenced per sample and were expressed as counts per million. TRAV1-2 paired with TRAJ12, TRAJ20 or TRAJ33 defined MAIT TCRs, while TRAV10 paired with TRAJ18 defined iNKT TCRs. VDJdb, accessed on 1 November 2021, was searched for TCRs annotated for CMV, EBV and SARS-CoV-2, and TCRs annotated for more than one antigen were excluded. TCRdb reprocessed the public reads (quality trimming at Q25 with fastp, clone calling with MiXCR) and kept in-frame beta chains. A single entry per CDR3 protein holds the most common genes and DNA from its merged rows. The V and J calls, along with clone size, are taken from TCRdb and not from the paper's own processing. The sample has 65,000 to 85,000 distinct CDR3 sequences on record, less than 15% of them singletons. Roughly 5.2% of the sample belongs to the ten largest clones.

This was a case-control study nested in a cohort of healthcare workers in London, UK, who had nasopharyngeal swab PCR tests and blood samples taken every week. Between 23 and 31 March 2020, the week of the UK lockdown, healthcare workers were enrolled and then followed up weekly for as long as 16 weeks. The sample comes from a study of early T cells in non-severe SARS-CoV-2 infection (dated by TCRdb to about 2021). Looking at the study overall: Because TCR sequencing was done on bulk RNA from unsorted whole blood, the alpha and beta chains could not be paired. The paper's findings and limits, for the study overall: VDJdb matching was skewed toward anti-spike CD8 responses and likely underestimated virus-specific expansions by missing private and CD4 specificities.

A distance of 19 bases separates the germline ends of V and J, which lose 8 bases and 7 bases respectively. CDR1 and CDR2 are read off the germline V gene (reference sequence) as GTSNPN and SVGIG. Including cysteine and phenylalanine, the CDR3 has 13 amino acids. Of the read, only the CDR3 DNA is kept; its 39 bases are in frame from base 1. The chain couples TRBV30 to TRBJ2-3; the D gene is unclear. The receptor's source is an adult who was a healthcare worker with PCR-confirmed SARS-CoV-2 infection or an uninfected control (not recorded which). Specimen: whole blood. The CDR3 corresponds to CAQGLGYRNTQYF. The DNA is TGTGCCCAAGGCTTGGGGTACCGCAATACGCAGTATTTT.